Sequencing of this TCR beta chain was carried out in a study of human T cells and chemical hapten exposure. At the level of the study: Patch tests put 0.01% DPC on the upper back, and the results were checked at 6 days.

Separate cDNA molecules received unique molecular identifiers, which the library attached to them. Using its own MiXCR run on the RACE reads, TCRdb lists one record per CDR3 protein. The sample records some 100,000 distinct CDR3 sequences, 9% to 9.5% being singletons. Study-wide findings and caveats: Expanded TCRs produced significantly more large CDR3 similarity clusters than controls did. Alopecia was present in the donors, so their immune response may differ from healthy people's.

In its sample, this clonotype was seen many times. Its target is not known. This CDR3 region has 12 residues. The germline V gene encodes CDR1 KGHDR and CDR2 SFDVKD. Trimming took 6 bases from V and 8 from J, leaving 12 bases between them. The time point was: patch test 2, 6 weeks after DPC sensitization. The treatment: therapeutic diphenylcyclopropenone sensitization with weekly scalp DPC. This clonotype was sampled from a woman aged 40 to 50 with alopecia areata. Some clones in this sample may be carry-over from other donors' samples. The chain uses TRBV24-1 and TRBJ1-2; TRBD1 is a possible D gene (6 bases). Sequencing used whole blood, obtained in connection with sensitization to the hapten diphenylcyclopropenone (DPC). This chain's CDR3 is CATSQGFEGYTF. In nucleotides, the CDR3 is TGTGCCACCAGTCAGGGGTTTGAAGGCTACACCTTC.